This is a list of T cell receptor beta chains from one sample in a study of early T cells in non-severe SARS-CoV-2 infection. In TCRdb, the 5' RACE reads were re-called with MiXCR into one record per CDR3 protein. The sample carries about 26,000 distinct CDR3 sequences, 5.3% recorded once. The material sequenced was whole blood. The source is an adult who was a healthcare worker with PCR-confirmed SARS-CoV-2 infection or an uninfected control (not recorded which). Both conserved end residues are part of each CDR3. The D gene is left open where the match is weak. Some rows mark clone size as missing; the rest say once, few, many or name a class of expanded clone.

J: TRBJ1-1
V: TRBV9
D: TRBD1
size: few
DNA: TGTGCCAGCCGAGAAGAGGGGGCCCCGAACACTGAAGCTTTCTTT
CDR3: CASREEGAPNTEAFF

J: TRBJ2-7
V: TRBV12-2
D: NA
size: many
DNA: TGTGCAAGTCGCCCCCAAACAGGACAGCTTGAAAGCTCCTACGAGCAGTACTTC
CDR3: CASRPQTGQLESSYEQYF

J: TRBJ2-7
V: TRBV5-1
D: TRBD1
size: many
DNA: TGCGCCAGCAGCTTGGGTATCGGCGGACAGGGGAACGAGCAGTACTTC
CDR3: CASSLGIGGQGNEQYF

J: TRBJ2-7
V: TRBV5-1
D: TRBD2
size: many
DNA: TGCGCCAGCAGCCGGGACTATACCTACGAGCAGTACTTC
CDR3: CASSRDYTYEQYF

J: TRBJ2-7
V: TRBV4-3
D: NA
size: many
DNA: TGCGCCAGCAGCCAAGATGGGACAACCTACGAGCAGTACTTC
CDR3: CASSQDGTTYEQYF

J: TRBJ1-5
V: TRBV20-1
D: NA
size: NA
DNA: TGCAGTGCAGGGACCCTGCGGATCCATCAGCCCCAGCATTTT
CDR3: CSAGTLRIHQPQHF

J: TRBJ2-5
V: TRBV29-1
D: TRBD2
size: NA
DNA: TGCAGCGTTGCAGAGGTAGCGGGGGGTAAAGAGACCCAGTACTTC
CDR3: CSVAEVAGGKETQYF

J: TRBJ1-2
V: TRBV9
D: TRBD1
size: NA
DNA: TGTGCCAGCAGCGGGGGACAGGAATGGCATGGCTACACCTTC
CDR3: CASSGGQEWHGYTF

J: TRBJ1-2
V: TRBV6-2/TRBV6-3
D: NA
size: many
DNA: TGTGCCAGCAGTTACGTCGGCAGTCCCTATGGCTACACCTTC
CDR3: CASSYVGSPYGYTF

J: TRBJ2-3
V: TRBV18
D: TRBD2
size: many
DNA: TGTGCCAGCTCACCACCTAGCGGGAGGGCCTCTCTGATCCCAGATACGCAGTATTTT
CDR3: CASSPPSGRASLIPDTQYF

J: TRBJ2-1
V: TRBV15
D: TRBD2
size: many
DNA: TGTGCCACCAGAGGCGGGAGAGTAGACAATGAGCAGTTCTTC
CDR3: CATRGGRVDNEQFF

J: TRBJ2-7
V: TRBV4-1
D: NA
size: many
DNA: TGCGCCAGCAGCCAGGTCGGGAACGAGCAGTACTTC
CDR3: CASSQVGNEQYF

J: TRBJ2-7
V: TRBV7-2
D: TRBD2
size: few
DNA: TGTGCCAGCAGCATTAGCGGGGGCGCCTACGAGCAGTACTTC
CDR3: CASSISGGAYEQYF

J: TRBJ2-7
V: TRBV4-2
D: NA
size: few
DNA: TGTGCCAGCAGCCAAGCAGCGTCCTACGAGCAGTACTTC
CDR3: CASSQAASYEQYF

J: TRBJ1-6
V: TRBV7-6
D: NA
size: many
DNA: TGTGCCAGCAGCTTAGATAGGACAGAGCTTAACTCACCCCTCCACTTT
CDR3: CASSLDRTELNSPLHF

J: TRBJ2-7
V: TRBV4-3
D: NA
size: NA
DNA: TGCGCCAGCAGCCAAGACCCGGCCAGGGCATTCTACGAGCAGTACTTC
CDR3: CASSQDPARAFYEQYF

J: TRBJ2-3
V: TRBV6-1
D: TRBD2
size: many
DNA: TGTGCCAGCAGTGCACTAGCGGGAACAGATACGCAGTATTTT
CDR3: CASSALAGTDTQYF

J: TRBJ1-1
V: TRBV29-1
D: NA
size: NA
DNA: TGCAGCGTTAAAGGGACGAACACTGAAGCTTTCTTT
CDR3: CSVKGTNTEAFF

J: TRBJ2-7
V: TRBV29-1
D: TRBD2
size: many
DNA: TGCAGCGCCGCCGCGGGAGGATTAAGCGAGCAGTACTTC
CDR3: CSAAAGGLSEQYF

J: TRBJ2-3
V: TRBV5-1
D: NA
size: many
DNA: TGCGCCAGCAGCTTGGCAGGGGCACGCACAGATACGCAGTATTTT
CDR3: CASSLAGARTDTQYF

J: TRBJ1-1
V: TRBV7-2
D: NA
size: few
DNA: TGTGCCAGCAGCCCTCACGTTAACACTGAAGCTTTCTTT
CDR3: CASSPHVNTEAFF

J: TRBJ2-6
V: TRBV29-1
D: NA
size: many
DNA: TGCAGCGTATACACAGGGCCTGGGGCCAACGTCCTGACTTTC
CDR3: CSVYTGPGANVLTF

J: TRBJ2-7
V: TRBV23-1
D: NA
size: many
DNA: TGCGCCAGCAGTCAACCTTCAGGGGTTCCGTACGAGCAGTACTTC
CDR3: CASSQPSGVPYEQYF